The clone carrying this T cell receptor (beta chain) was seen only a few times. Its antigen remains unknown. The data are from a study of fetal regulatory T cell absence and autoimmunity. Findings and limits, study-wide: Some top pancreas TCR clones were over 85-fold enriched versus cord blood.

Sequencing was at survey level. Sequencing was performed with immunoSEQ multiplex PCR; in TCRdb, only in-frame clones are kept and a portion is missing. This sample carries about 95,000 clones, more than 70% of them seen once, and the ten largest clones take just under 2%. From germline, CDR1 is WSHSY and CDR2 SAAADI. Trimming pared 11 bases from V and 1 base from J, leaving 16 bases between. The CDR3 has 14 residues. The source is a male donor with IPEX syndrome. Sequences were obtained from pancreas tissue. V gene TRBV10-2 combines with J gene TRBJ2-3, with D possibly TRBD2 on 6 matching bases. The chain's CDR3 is CAALGRDGTDTQYF. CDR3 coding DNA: TGCGCCGCACTAGGGCGGGATGGCACAGATACGCAGTATTTT.